This T cell receptor (beta chain) was captured by sequencing in a study of blood T cells in healthy people across ages. The CDR3 is made up of 14 amino acids. Looked up from germline, CDR1 is SEHNR and CDR2 is FQNEAQ (reference sequence). V was shortened by 5 bases and J by 4 bases, with 14 bases between the two germline ends. Sample-barcoded 5' priming and a J-beta primer mix drove a second PCR of about 6 to 12 cycles. TCRdb re-derived calls from the 5' RACE reads in MiXCR, one entry per CDR3 protein. In the table there are about a million distinct CDR3 sequences, roughly 43% of which are singletons.

Sequenced sample: blood. V is TRBV7-9 and J is TRBJ1-2, with D possibly TRBD1 on 6 matching bases. The source is a man under 40 in good health. The CDR3 here is CASSPPRDIYGYTF. DNA of the CDR3: TGTGCCAGCAGCCCCCCCCGGGACATCTATGGCTACACCTTC.